This T cell receptor (beta chain) was found in a study of Ad26.COV2.S vaccination and SARS-CoV-2 variants. Germline CDR1 reads SNHLY; CDR2 reads FYNNEI. The CDR3 loop spans 15 amino acids. The V gene lost 6 bases and the J gene lost 2 bases, with 15 bases spanning the gap. Treatment indicated: about 20 received Ad26.COV2.S at low or high dose, single or two shots; five or six received placebo; per-sample allocation not given. Samples analyzed were those drawn on day 63 after the first vaccine or placebo injection. Assay used: immunoSEQ multiplex PCR; TCRdb lists only in-frame clones, some missing. This sample has some 390,000 clones, with more than 85% found just once.

The chain employs TRBV2 and TRBJ2-3; possibly TRBD1 for D (7 bases). Specimen: peripheral blood, collected in a trial of Ad26.COV2.S vaccine versus placebo. The TCR sequence derives from a person between 18 and 60 years old who received the Ad26.COV2.S COVID-19 vaccine or a placebo. The CDR3 DNA reads as TGTGCCAGCAGCGATCGGAGGGGGCACACAGATACGCAGTATTTT. The encoded protein is CASSDRRGHTDTQYF. Looking up the rest from reference TRBV2 and TRBJ2-3 gives the full variable domain: EPEVTQTPSHQVTQMGQEVILRCVPISNHLYFYWYRQILGQKVEFLVSFYNNEISEKSEIFDDQFSVERPDGSNFTLKIRSTKLEDSAMYFCASSDRRGHTDTQYFGPGTRLTVL.